What follows are 5 T cell receptor beta chains derived from one specimen sequenced in a study of blood T cell repertoires in COVID-19. Generated by immunoSEQ multiplex PCR, the TCRdb table keeps only in-frame clones and is missing some. The sample contains about 120,000 clones, over 60% of which appear only once. The specimen was peripheral blood. The receptors stem from a woman aged 70-85 years with acute or convalescent COVID-19.

This clone has just one count. The chain uses TRBV28 and TRBJ2-5; D is unclear. V was trimmed by 7 bases and J by 4 bases, leaving 10 bases between them. The germline CDR1 and CDR2 sequences are MDHEN and SYDVKM. The CDR3 has 12 residues. The CDR3 spells CASTRERETQYF. CDR3 coding DNA: TGTGCCAGCACCCGAGAGAGAGAGACCCAGTACTTC.

This clone was detected only a few times. This chain connects TRBV6-2 or TRBV6-3 to TRBJ2-2; 9 bases map to TRBD1. With V trimmed by 5 bases and J by 4 bases, 2 bases remained unmatched. This CDR3 is built from 14 residues. The V gene's germline CDR1 is MNHEY and CDR2 SVGEGT. CDR3 sequence reads: CASSGTGITGELFF. DNA of the CDR3: TGTGCCAGCAGTGGGACAGGGATCACCGGGGAGCTGTTTTTT.

Only one count was recorded for this clone. V is TRBV5-1 and J is TRBJ2-7; 15 bases match TRBD2. This CDR3 is 16 amino acids long. Germline loops: CDR1 SGHRS, CDR2 YFSETQ. After removal of 4 bases from V and 5 bases from J, the junction contained 7 bases not matched to a gene. CDR3 sequence: CASSLGTSGRIDEQYF. Written as DNA, the CDR3 is TGCGCCAGCAGCCTCGGGACTAGCGGGAGGATAGACGAGCAGTACTTC. The complete variable domain, with remaining parts taken from reference TRBV5-1 and TRBJ2-7, reads KAGVTQTPRYLIKTRGQQVTLSCSPISGHRSVSWYQQTPGQGLQFLFEYFSETQRNKGNFPGRFSGRQFSNSRSEMNVSTLELGDSALYLCASSLGTSGRIDEQYFGPGTRLTVT.

There are a few counts of this clone. As DNA, the CDR3 is TGTGCCAGCAGCCGAACCGGGATGTACAATGAGCAGTTCTTC. The encoded protein is CASSRTGMYNEQFF. This sequence joins TRBV11-2 and TRBJ2-1; a weak D match, TRBD2 (5 bases). CDR3 size: 14 residues. Between the trimmed V and J ends, which lost 5 bases and 4 bases, there was a span of 12 bases. The germline V gene encodes CDR1 SGHAT and CDR2 FQNNGV.

V and J are TRBV10-1 and TRBJ2-3, with 9 nucleotides matching TRBD2. V lost 0 bases, J lost 4 bases, and 5 bases stayed unmatched. Germline V gene data show CDR1 as WNHNN and CDR2 as SYGVQD (reference sequence). CDR3 length: 16 residues. DNA for the CDR3: TGCGCCAGCAGTGAGTCACCCGCGGGGGGGCCAGATACGCAGTATTTT. As protein: CASSESPAGGPDTQYF.